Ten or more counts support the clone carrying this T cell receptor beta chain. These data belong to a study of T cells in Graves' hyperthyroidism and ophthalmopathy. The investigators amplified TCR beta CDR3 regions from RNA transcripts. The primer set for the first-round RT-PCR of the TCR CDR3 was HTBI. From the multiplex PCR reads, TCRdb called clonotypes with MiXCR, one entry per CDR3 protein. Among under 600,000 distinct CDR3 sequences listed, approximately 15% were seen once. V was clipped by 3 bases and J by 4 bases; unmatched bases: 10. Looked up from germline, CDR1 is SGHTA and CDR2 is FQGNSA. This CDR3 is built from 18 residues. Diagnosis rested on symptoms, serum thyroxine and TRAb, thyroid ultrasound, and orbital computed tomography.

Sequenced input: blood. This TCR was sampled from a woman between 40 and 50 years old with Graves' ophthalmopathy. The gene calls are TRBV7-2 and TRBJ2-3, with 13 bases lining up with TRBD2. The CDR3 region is CASSLGLAGRGRADTQYF. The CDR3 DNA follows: TGTGCCAGCAGCTTGGGACTAGCGGGGAGGGGGAGGGCAGATACGCAGTATTTT.